There are a few counts of the clone carrying this T cell receptor beta chain. Its antigen is undetermined. Donors showed nominal health when sampled, although they likely had unrecorded immune exposures. The CDR3 length is 15 residues. The germline V gene has CDR1 SGHDN and CDR2 FVKESK. Trimming took 1 base from V and 10 from J; bases not matched to a gene: 9. Primers for the PCR totalled 60 Vbeta and 13 Jbeta. Using immunoSEQ multiplex PCR, the repertoire was profiled, and TCRdb retains in-frame clones only, with some absent. The sample records 150,000 to 200,000 clones, roughly 77% being singletons. The data originate from a study of cytomegalovirus exposure and HLA in healthy donors. Whole-study results and caveats: Both high specificity and high sensitivity reportedly marked the classifier's diagnosis of cytomegalovirus status. In an earlier analysis, about 87% or about 30%: the productive usage of most TCR beta V segments.

The chain combines TRBV14 with TRBJ1-1, with 10 positions matching TRBD1. This receptor was obtained from a man aged 18 to 29 in good health and CMV-seropositive. The sequenced material came from PBMCs. The CDR3 DNA follows: TGTGCCAGCAGCCAAGGCCCGGGACAGGGGATTAGAGCTTTCTTT. It encodes CASSQGPGQGIRAFF.